The clone carrying this T cell receptor beta chain was found a few times. Antigen: not known. This entry comes from a study of identifying expanded T cells in peripheral blood. Findings and limits, study-wide: Variance in clone template counts between approximately 2-week samples significantly increased with total template count across all healthy donors. Around 1.2 clones differed between technical replicates, versus about 15 and 19 over time.

The protocol was immunoSEQ multiplex PCR, while the TCRdb copy is restricted to in-frame clones and leaves out a portion. The repertoire holds 120,000 or so clones, approximately 88% seen once, with 3.3% in the top ten. Collection occurred without any documented infections or immune events in donors. The germline V and J ends were trimmed by 4 bases and 8 bases, with 18 bases remaining between them. The CDR3 extends over 15 amino acids. Per germline, CDR1 SGHNT and CDR2 YYREEE (reference sequence). The specimen was blood. The chain links TRBV5-4 to TRBJ1-4, with D possibly TRBD1 on 6 matching bases. The TCR originated in a person aged 18 to 70 in good health. CDR3 bases: TGTGCCAGCAGCAACGCCGGAAGCCAGGGGGAAAAACTGTTTTTT. Translating gives CASSNAGSQGEKLFF.